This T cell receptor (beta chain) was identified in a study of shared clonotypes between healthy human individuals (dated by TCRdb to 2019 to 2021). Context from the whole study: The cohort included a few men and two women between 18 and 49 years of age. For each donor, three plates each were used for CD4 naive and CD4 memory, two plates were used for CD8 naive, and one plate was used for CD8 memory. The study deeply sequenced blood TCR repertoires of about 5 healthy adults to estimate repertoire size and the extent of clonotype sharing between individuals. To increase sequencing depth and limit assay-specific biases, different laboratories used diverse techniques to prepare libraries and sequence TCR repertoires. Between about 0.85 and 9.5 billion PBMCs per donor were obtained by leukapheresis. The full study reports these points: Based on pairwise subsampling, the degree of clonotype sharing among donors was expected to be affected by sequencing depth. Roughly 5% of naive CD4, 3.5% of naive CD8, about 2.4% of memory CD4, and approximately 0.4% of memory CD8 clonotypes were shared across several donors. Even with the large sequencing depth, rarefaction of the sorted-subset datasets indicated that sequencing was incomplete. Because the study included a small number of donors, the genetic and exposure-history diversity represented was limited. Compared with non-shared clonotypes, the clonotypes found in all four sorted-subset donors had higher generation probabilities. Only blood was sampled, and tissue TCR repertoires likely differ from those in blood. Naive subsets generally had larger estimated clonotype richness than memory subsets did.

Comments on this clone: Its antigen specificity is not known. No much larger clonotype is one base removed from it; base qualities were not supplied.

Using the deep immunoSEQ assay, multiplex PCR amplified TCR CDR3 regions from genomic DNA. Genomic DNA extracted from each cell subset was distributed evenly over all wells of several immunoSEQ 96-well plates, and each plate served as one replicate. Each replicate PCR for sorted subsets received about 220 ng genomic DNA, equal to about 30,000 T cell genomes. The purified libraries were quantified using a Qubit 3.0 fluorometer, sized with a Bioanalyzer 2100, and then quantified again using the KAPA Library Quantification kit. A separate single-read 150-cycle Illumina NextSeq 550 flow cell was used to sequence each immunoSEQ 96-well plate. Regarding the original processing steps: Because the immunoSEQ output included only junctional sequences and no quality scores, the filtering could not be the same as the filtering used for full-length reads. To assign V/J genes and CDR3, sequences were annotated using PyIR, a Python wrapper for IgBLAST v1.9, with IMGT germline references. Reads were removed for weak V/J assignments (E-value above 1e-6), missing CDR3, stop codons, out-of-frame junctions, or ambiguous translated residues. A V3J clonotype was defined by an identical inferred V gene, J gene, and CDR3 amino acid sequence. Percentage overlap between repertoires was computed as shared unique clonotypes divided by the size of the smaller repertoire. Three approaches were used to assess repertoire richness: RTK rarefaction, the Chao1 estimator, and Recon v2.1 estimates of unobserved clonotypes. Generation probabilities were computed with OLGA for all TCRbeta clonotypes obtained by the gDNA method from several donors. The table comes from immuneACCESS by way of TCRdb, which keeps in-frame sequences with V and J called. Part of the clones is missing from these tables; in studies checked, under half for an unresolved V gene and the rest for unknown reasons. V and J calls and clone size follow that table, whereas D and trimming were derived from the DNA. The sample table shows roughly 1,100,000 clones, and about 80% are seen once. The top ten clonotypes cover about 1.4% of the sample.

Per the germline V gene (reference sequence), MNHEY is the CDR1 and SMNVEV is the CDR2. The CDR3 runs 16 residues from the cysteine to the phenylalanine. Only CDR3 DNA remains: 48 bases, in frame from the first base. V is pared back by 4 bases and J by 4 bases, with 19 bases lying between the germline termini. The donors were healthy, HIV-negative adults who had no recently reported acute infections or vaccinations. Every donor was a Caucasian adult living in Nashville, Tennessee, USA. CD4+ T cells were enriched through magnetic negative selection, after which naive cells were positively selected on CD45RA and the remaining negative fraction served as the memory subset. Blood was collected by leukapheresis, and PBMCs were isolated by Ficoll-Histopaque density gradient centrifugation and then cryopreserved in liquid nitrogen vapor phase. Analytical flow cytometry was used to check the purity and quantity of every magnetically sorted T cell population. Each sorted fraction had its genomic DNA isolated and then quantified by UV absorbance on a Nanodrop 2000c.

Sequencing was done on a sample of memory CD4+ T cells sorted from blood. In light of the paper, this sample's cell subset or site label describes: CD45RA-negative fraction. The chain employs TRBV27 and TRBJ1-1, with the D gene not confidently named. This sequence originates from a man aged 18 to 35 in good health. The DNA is TGTGCCAGCAGTTCCCAGGACCTCCCGAGGCCCACTGAAGCTTTCTTT. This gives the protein CASSSQDLPRPTEAFF.